This entry is about one T cell receptor beta chain. In the source study's methods: Counts of nucleated cells, estimated from reference gene primer amplification, were obtained. Produced via immunoSEQ multiplex PCR; TCRdb's table is partial and in-frame only. V and J calls and clone size come straight from that table; D and trimming were deduced from the DNA. This table holds 30,000 to 35,000 clones, around 87% found once. This sample was included in a study of blood T cell repertoires in COVID-19. Study at large: Samples taken during acute and convalescent COVID-19 were collected in the United States, Italy and Spain. T cells, B-cell-depleted T cells, or PBMCs supplied cDNA or gDNA.

The germline V gene has CDR1 MNHEY and CDR2 SVGEGT. The CDR3 runs to 19 residues. V lost 3 bases to trimming and J lost 2 bases; unmatched junction nucleotides: 12. The sample was peripheral blood. The source is a human donor in a cohort sampled during active COVID-19. V and J are TRBV6-2 or TRBV6-3 and TRBJ2-3, with 12 nucleotides matching TRBD2. CDR3 DNA sequence: TGTGCCAGCAGTTATAGTTTAACTAGCGGGGGGTTAAACACAGATACGCAGTATTTT. Residues: CASSYSLTSGGLNTDTQYF.